One sample yielded the 9 T cell receptor beta chains listed below, sequenced in a study of CD8 T cells in Susac syndrome. The RNA input was about 0.45 to 1 ug, and it was reverse transcribed with random hexamers. TCRdb itself ran the immunoSEQ multiplex PCR reads through MiXCR, one entry per CDR3 protein. The table lists around 140,000 distinct CDR3 sequences, roughly 94% of them singletons, with more than 0.065% in the top ten. The sequencing input was CD4+ T cells from PBMCs. The receptors originated from a human donor in good health.

This sequence joins TRBV15 and TRBJ1-3; possibly TRBD1 for D (6 bases). Looked up from germline, CDR1 is LNHNV and CDR2 is YYDKDF (reference sequence). V lost 1 base, J lost 1 base, and 17 bases lay in between. This CDR3 is built from 18 residues. The CDR3: CATSRGRTASGSGNTIYF. CDR3 coding DNA: TGTGCCACCAGCAGAGGAAGGACAGCCAGTGGTTCTGGAAACACCATATATTTT.

The chain links TRBV9 to TRBJ1-2, with TRBD1 as a possible D gene (5 bases). Trimming took 5 bases from V and 9 from J, leaving 17 bases between them. Per germline, CDR1 SGDLS and CDR2 YYNGEE. The CDR3 is 13 residues long. Written as DNA, the CDR3 is TGTGCCAGCAGGGACATCGGGTCGAGTAGCTACACCTTC. Translation: CASRDIGSSSYTF. Based on the CDR3 plus reference TRBV9 and TRBJ1-2, the full variable domain is DSGVTQTPKHLITATGQRVTLRCSPRSGDLSVYWYQQSLDQGLQFLIQYYNGEERAKGNILERFSAQQFPDLHSELNLSSLELGDSALYFCASRDIGSSSYTFGSGTRLTVV.

The V call is TRBV3-1, the J call TRBJ2-2; 7 bases fit TRBD2. Trimming took 4 bases from V and 4 from J; bases not matched to a gene: 6. In germline, CDR1 is LGHDT, CDR2 YNNKEL (reference sequence). The CDR3 contains 15 residues. The CDR3 spells CASSLTSAGTGELFF. The CDR3 DNA sequence: TGTGCCAGCAGCCTCACTAGCGCGGGCACCGGGGAGCTGTTTTTT. Variable domain in full (rest from reference TRBV3-1 and TRBJ2-2): DTAVSQTPKYLVTQMGNDKSIKCEQNLGHDTMYWYKQDSKKFLKIMFSYNNKELIINETVPNRFSPKSPDKAHLNLHINSLELGDSAVYFCASSLTSAGTGELFFGEGSRLTVL.

This chain connects TRBV20-1 to TRBJ2-5, with D perhaps matching TRBD2 (5 bases). The CDR3 has 13 residues. Per germline, CDR1 DFQATT and CDR2 SNEGSKA (reference sequence). Trimming pared 6 bases from V and 5 bases from J, leaving 16 bases between. CDR3 residues: CSAIGRDRETQYF. The CDR3 DNA reads TGCAGTGCCATTGGACGGGATAGGGAGACCCAGTACTTC.

This chain links TRBV29-1 with TRBJ2-1; 10 bases agree with TRBD2. J was trimmed by 5 bases and V by 7 bases; bases with no gene match: 8. Germline CDR1 reads SQVTM; CDR2 reads ANQGSEA. This CDR3 spans 14 amino acids. The CDR3 loop is CSGRGLARDNEQFF. The CDR3 DNA sequence: TGCAGCGGTCGGGGACTAGCGCGTGACAATGAGCAGTTCTTC.

The chain couples TRBV7-2 to TRBJ2-7; 8 bases align to TRBD2. V gave up 5 bases and J gave up 0 bases; unmatched junction bases: 12. This CDR3 contains 17 residues. Germline V gene sequence: CDR1 SGHTA, CDR2 FQGNSA. The CDR3, as DNA: TGTGCCAGCAGCCCTAGTGGAGGCGGGAGGCCCTCCTACGAGCAGTACTTC. Protein product: CASSPSGGGRPSYEQYF.

The J gene is TRBJ2-1, the V gene TRBV19; D unclear. Germline V gene data show CDR1 as LNHDA and CDR2 as SQIVND (reference sequence). The CDR3 runs to 21 residues. V gave up 0 bases and J gave up 7 bases, with 31 bases separating them. This CDR3 reads CASSIDLPLPLQGHLFNEQFF. CDR3 DNA: TGTGCCAGTAGTATAGATCTCCCACTCCCTTTACAAGGCCATCTGTTTAATGAGCAGTTCTTC. The whole variable domain, filled in from reference TRBV19 and TRBJ2-1, reads DGGITQSPKYLFRKEGQNVTLSCEQNLNHDAMYWYRQDPGQGLRLIYYSQIVNDFQKGDIAEGYSVSREKKESFPLTVTSAQKNPTAFYLCASSIDLPLPLQGHLFNEQFFGPGTRLTVL.

The chain is built from TRBV27 and TRBJ2-2; unclear D gene. Per the germline V gene, CDR1 is MNHEY and CDR2 is SMNVEV (reference sequence). The V end lost 6 bases, the J end lost 0 bases, and 11 bases lay between the germline ends. The CDR3 consists of 15 residues. The CDR3: CASSRRRSNTGELFF. CDR3 coding DNA: TGTGCCAGCAGCCGTCGGCGATCGAACACCGGGGAGCTGTTTTTT.

This clonotype was observed once. This chain joins TRBV12-3 or TRBV12-4 and TRBJ2-7; 15 bases align to TRBD2. This CDR3 is 16 amino acids long. V lost 6 bases and J lost 5; bases outside the gene matches: 8. DNA of the CDR3: TGTGCCAGCAGCCCTGGGACTAGCGGGAGGAGGAACGAGCAGTACTTC. Amino acid sequence: CASSPGTSGRRNEQYF.